Listed here are 3 T cell receptor beta chains from one sample, sequenced in a study of T cell responses to AZD1222 COVID-19 vaccine. Here immunoSEQ multiplex PCR was the method, and the copy in TCRdb shows in-frame clones only, minus some. The table lists around 84,000 clones, 80% to 90% of them singletons. The material sequenced was peripheral blood, taken on day 0 of AZD1222 vaccination. These receptors came from an adult in good health.

The V call is TRBV24-1, the J call TRBJ2-1, with a possible D match to TRBD2 (6 bases). Germline V gene sequence: CDR1 KGHDR, CDR2 SFDVKD. The CDR3 extends over 14 amino acids. Deletions cut 2 bases from V and 10 bases from J, with 14 bases between. The CDR3 DNA reads as TGTGCCACCAGTGATTCTGCCAGGGAGGACGAGCAGTTCTTC. Translation: CATSDSAREDEQFF.

The rearrangement links TRBV28 to TRBJ2-1, with TRBD1 matching over 10 bases. Germline values: CDR1 MDHEN, CDR2 SYDVKM. J was trimmed by 7 bases and V by 6 bases; bases with no gene match: 9. The CDR3 runs 15 residues. CDR3 amino acids: CASSLGGDRGNEQFF. The CDR3 DNA follows: TGTGCCAGCAGCCTAGGGGGGGACAGGGGTAATGAGCAGTTCTTC.

DNA for the CDR3: TGTGCCAGCAGCTTGGGTCTAGCGAAGACGAATGAGCAGTTCTTC. Translated: CASSLGLAKTNEQFF. This chain connects TRBV5-6 to TRBJ2-1, with a possible D match to TRBD2 (6 bases). The CDR3 is 15 amino acids. Trimming stripped 0 bases from V and 7 bases from J, with 14 bases between. CDR1 and CDR2 (germline): SGHDT, YYEEEE.